Presented here are 10 T cell receptor beta chains from one specimen sequenced in a study of CD8 T cells in Susac syndrome. An amount of RNA that ranged from roughly 0.45 to 1 ug was reverse transcribed with random hexamers. TCRdb re-derived calls from the immunoSEQ multiplex PCR reads in MiXCR, one entry per CDR3 protein. The data contain 100,000 or so distinct CDR3 sequences, roughly 91% of them singletons. The material sequenced was CD4+ T cells from PBMCs. These receptors all come from a human donor in good health.

J is TRBJ1-2 and V is TRBV12-3 or TRBV12-4; perhaps TRBD1 as D (5 bases). Trimming left V 3 bases short and J 2 bases short, with 16 bases between. The CDR3 runs to 16 residues. CDR3 amino acids: CASSFVDGGPNYGYTF. CDR3 DNA sequence: TGTGCCAGCAGTTTCGTAGACGGGGGACCGAACTATGGCTACACCTTC.

The V gene is TRBV6-1, the J gene TRBJ1-4; TRBD1 might be the D (6 bases). This CDR3 is 13 amino acids long. Germline V gene lookup returns CDR1 MNHNS and CDR2 SASEGT. The germline V and J ends were trimmed by 2 bases and 12 bases, with 13 bases remaining between them. The CDR3 sequence: CASSEIIEGELFF. CDR3 nucleotide sequence: TGTGCCAGCAGTGAAATTATTGAGGGGGAACTGTTTTTT.

This clonotype was observed once. The J gene is TRBJ2-1, the V gene TRBV20-1; D is uncertain. The CDR3 totals 12 residues. CDR1 DFQATT and CDR2 SNEGSKA come from the germline V gene (reference sequence). Trimming took 3 bases from V and 6 from J, leaving 9 bases between them. The CDR3 DNA follows: TGCAGTGCTAGGGGTCCAAGCAATGAGCAGTTCTTC. It encodes CSARGPSNEQFF.

This chain connects TRBV29-1 to TRBJ1-1, with D possibly TRBD1 on 5 matching bases. This CDR3 spans 14 amino acids. Trimming took 6 bases from V and 3 from J, leaving 17 bases between them. Germline loops: CDR1 SQVTM, CDR2 ANQGSEA. CDR3 protein: CSVLKGGAYTEAFF. The CDR3 coding sequence is TGCAGCGTACTAAAGGGTGGGGCGTACACTGAAGCTTTCTTT.

The gene calls are TRBV2 and TRBJ1-6, with D possibly being TRBD1 (6 bases). This CDR3 has 15 residues. V lost 3 bases to trimming and J lost 3 bases, with 9 bases between them. CDR1 is SNHLY, CDR2 FYNNEI, per germline. The DNA of the CDR3 is TGTGCCAGCAGTGAGGACAGCTACTATAATTCACCCCTCCACTTT. Amino acid sequence: CASSEDSYYNSPLHF.

The CDR3 reads CASSPGTHANYGYTF. The CDR3 region has the DNA TGTGCCAGCAGTCCCGGGACGCATGCTAACTATGGCTACACCTTC. V usage is TRBV12-3 or TRBV12-4 and J usage is TRBJ1-2, with TRBD1 as a possible D gene (5 bases). The CDR3 runs 15 residues. V dropped 5 bases and J dropped 0 bases, with 13 bases sitting between them.

The J gene is TRBJ2-1, the V gene TRBV10-3; D assignment may be TRBD1 or TRBD2 (5 bases each). The V and J ends lost 0 bases and 6 bases respectively, with 12 bases between them. The CDR3 covers 15 residues. Per germline, CDR1 ENHRY and CDR2 SYGVKD. The CDR3 spells CAISESEGPSNEQFF. The CDR3 DNA is TGTGCCATCAGTGAGTCAGAGGGACCCAGCAATGAGCAGTTCTTC.

The chain uses TRBV12-3 or TRBV12-4 and TRBJ1-1, with D possibly TRBD1 on 5 matching bases. This CDR3 is 13 amino acids long. Trimming removed 3 bases at V and 11 bases at J, with 16 bases between. The CDR3 DNA is TGTGCCAGCAGTTTCCCCCAGGGCCGGCGCGCTTTCTTT. Its protein is CASSFPQGRRAFF.

The V and J genes are TRBV6-2 or TRBV6-3 and TRBJ2-2, with D possibly being TRBD1 (6 bases). Trimming removed 6 bases at V and 1 base at J, with 12 bases between. Germline V gives CDR1 MNHEY, CDR2 SVGEGT. The CDR3 contains 15 residues. CDR3 sequence reads: CASRSGTRNTGELFF. CDR3 sequence (DNA): TGTGCCAGCAGGTCCGGGACACGGAACACCGGGGAGCTGTTTTTT.

About this clonotype itself: A junction end diverges from the germline sequence, so it may reflect a read error. The chain is built from TRBV3-1 and TRBJ1-3, with no clear D. This CDR3 region has 16 residues. The germline gives CDR1 LGHDT, CDR2 YNNKEL (reference sequence). CDR3 region: CASSRRTDLSENTIYF. The CDR3 region has the DNA TGTGCCAGCAGCCGCCGGACGGATCTCTCTGAAAACACCATATATTTT. Drawing the rest from reference TRBV3-1 and TRBJ1-3, the complete variable domain is DTAVSQTPKYLVTQMGNDKSIKCEQNLGHDTMYWYKQDSKKFLKIMFSYNNKELIINETVPNRFSPKSPDKAHLNLHINSLELGDSAVYFCASSRRTDLSENTIYFGEGSWLTVV.